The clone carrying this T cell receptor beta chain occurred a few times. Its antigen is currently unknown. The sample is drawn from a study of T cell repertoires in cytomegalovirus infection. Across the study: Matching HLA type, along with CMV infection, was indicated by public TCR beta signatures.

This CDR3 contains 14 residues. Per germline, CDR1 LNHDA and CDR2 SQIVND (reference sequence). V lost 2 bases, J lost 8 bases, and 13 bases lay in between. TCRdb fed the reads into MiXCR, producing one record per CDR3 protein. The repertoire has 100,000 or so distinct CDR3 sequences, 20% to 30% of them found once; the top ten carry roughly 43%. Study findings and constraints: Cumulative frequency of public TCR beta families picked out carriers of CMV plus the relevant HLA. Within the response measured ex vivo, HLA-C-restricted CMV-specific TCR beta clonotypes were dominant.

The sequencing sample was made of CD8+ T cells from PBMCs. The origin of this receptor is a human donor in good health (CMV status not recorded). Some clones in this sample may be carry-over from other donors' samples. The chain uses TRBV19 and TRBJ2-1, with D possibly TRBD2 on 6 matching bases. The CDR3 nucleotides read TGTGCCAGTAGTATACGACTAGTGTACGATGAGCAGTTCTTC. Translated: CASSIRLVYDEQFF. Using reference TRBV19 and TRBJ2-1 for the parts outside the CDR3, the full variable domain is DGGITQSPKYLFRKEGQNVTLSCEQNLNHDAMYWYRQDPGQGLRLIYYSQIVNDFQKGDIAEGYSVSREKKESFPLTVTSAQKNPTAFYLCASSIRLVYDEQFFGPGTRLTVL.